A single sample gave rise to the 4 T cell receptor beta chains below, sequenced in a study of T cells in localized non-small cell lung cancer. TCRdb's copy holds only in-frame clones and misses some; the assay was immunoSEQ multiplex PCR. The data contain over 50,000 clones, around 90% of them singletons. This sample comprised peripheral blood, obtained before any cancer treatment. The receptors originated from a woman aged 40 to 75 with stage I lung adenocarcinoma.

This clone showed up just a few times. The V and J genes are TRBV6-5 and TRBJ1-1, with 8 bases aligning to TRBD1. Germline assignment: CDR1 MNHEY and CDR2 SVGAGI. The CDR3 runs to 12 residues. Germline trimming cut 5 bases from V and 8 bases from J; bases unmatched to any gene: 4. The CDR3 reads CASSRRDREAFF. CDR3 coding DNA: TGTGCCAGCAGTCGGCGGGACAGGGAAGCTTTCTTT.

The chain employs TRBV30 and TRBJ2-5; D remains unclear. Germline V gives CDR1 GTSNPN, CDR2 SVGIG (reference sequence). The length of the CDR3 is 10 residues. Trimming stripped 1 base from V and 5 bases from J, with 2 bases between. The CDR3 here is CAWSAETQYF. For the CDR3, the DNA is TGTGCCTGGAGTGCCGAGACCCAGTACTTC.

V and J are TRBV12-5 and TRBJ1-2, with unresolved D. Per germline, CDR1 LGHNT and CDR2 FRNRAP. V was clipped by 6 bases and J by 0 bases, with 14 bases between them. The CDR3 sequence is 15 residues long. CDR3 loop: CASGYESRANYGYTF. CDR3 bases: TGTGCTAGTGGCTATGAATCCCGCGCTAACTATGGCTACACCTTC.

This chain connects TRBV19 to TRBJ1-5; 7 bases are a match to TRBD1. CDR1 and CDR2 from the germline V gene are LNHDA and SQIVND (reference sequence). The CDR3 is 15 amino acids. The junction had 10 bases not matched to a gene; V was cut back by 7 bases and J by 4 bases. The CDR3 nucleotides read TGTGCCAGTATGCGACAGGGACCTGAGAATCAGCCCCAGCATTTT. As protein: CASMRQGPENQPQHF.